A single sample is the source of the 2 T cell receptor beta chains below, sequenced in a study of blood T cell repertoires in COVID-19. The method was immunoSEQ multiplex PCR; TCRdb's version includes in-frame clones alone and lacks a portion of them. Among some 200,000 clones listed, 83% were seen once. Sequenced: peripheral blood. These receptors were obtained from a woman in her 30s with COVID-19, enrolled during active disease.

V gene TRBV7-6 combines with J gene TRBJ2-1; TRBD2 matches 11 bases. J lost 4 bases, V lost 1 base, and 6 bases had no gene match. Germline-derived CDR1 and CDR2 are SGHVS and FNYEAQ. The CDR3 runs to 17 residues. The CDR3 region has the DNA TGTGCCAGCAGCTTAGACTCCGGGACTAGCGGATACAATGAGCAGTTCTTC. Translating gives CASSLDSGTSGYNEQFF.

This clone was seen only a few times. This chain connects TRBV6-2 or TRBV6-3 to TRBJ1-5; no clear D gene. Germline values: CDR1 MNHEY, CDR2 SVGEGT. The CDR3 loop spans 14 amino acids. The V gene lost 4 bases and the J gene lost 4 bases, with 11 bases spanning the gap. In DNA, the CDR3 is TGTGCCAGCAGTTTCCCTAGTACAAATCAGCCCCAGCATTTT. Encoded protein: CASSFPSTNQPQHF.